This TCR beta chain is drawn from a study of blood T cell repertoires in COVID-19. Study information: The analysed material was cDNA or gDNA that came from T cells, B-cell-depleted T cells, or PBMCs.

Some clones are missing from TCRdb's copy, which holds only in-frame ones; the method was immunoSEQ multiplex PCR. The data contain 50,000 to 75,000 clones, about 75% of them singletons. This clone was counted only a few times. Other DNA sequences in the same sample also yield this CDR3. J was trimmed by 9 bases and V by 0 bases; bases with no gene match: 14. The V gene's germline CDR1 is LNHNV and CDR2 YYDKDF (reference sequence). This CDR3 is built from 17 residues. This TCR was sampled from a woman older than 75 with acute or convalescent COVID-19. The sequencing input was peripheral blood. The chain recombines TRBV15 with TRBJ2-7; 10 bases are shared with TRBD2. For the CDR3, the DNA is TGTGCCACCAGCAGAGATCTGCCTAGCGGGAGCCCAGGGGGGCAGTACTTC. This sequence encodes CATSRDLPSGSPGGQYF.